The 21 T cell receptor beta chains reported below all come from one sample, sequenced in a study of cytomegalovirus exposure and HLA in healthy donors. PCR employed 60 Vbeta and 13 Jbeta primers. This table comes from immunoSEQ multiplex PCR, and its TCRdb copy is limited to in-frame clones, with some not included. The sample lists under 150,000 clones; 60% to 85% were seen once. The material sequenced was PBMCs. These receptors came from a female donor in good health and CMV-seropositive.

CDR3 amino acids: CASSLAPLNEQFF. CDR3 DNA sequence: TGCGCCAGCAGCTTGGCCCCTCTTAATGAGCAGTTCTTC. The chain combines TRBV5-1 with TRBJ2-1, with unresolved D. The germline gives CDR1 SGHRS, CDR2 YFSETQ. The CDR3 contains 13 residues. V lost 0 bases and J 7 bases, leaving 8 bases between the germline ends.

The CDR3 DNA follows: TGTGCCAGCTTAGGACTAGCGGGAGATTCCTACGAGCAGTACTTC. The encoded protein is CASLGLAGDSYEQYF. The gene calls are TRBV2 and TRBJ2-7, with 13 nucleotides matching TRBD2. CDR1 is SNHLY, CDR2 FYNNEI, per germline. V trimming: 8 bases; J trimming: 1 base; junction bases outside the gene matches: 5. The CDR3 is 15 residues long.

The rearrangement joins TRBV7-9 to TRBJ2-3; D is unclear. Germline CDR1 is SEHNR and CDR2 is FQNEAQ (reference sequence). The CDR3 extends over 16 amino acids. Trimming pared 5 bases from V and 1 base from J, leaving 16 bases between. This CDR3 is CASSALPRAGTDTQYF. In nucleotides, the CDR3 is TGTGCCAGCAGCGCCTTACCCCGTGCGGGCACAGATACGCAGTATTTT.

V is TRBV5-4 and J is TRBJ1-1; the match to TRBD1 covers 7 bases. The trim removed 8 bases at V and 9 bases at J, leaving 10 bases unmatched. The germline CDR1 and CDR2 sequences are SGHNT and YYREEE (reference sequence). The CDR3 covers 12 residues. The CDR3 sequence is CARRLEGAKAFF. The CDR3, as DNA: TGTGCCAGACGTCTCGAGGGGGCGAAAGCTTTCTTT. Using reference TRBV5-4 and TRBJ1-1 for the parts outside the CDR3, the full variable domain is ETGVTQSPTHLIKTRGQQVTLRCSSQSGHNTVSWYQQALGQGPQFIFQYYREEENGRGNFPPRFSGLQFPNYSSELNVNALELDDSALYLCARRLEGAKAFFGQGTRLTVV.

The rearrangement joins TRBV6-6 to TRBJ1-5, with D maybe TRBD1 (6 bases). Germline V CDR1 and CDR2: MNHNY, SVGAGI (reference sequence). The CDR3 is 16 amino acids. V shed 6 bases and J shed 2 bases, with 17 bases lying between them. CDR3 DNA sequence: TGTGCCAGCAGGAAGGGGGGGGCAGGGGGCAATCAGCCCCAGCATTTT. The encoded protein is CASRKGGAGGNQPQHF.

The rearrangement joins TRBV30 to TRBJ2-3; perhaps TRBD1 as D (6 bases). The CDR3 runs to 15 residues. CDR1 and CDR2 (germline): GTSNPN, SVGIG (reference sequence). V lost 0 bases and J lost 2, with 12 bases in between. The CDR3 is CAWSVLAGDTDTQYF. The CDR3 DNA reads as TGTGCCTGGAGTGTACTTGCAGGGGACACAGATACGCAGTATTTT.

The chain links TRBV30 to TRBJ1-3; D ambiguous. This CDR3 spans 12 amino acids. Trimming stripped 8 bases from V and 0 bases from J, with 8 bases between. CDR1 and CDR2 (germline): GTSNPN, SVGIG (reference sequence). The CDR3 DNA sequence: TGTGCCCAGAAGCGCTCTGGAAACACCATATATTTT. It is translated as CAQKRSGNTIYF.

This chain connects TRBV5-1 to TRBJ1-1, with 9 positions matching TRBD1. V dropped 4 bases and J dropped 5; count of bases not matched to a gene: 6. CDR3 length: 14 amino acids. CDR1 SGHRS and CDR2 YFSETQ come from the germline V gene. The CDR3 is CASSLQGAGTEAFF. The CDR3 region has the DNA TGCGCCAGCAGCCTACAGGGGGCGGGAACTGAAGCTTTCTTT.

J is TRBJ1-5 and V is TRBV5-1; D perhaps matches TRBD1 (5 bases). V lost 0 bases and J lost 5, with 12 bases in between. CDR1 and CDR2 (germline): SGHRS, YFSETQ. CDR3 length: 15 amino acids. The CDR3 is CASSLARRGDQPQHF. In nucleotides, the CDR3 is TGCGCCAGCAGCTTGGCCAGGAGGGGAGATCAGCCCCAGCATTTT.

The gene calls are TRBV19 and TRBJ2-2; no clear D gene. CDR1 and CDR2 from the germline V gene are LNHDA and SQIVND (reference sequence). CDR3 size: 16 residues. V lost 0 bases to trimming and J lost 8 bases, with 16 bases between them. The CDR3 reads CASSIDQVVTRGELFF. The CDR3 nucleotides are TGTGCCAGTAGTATAGATCAGGTGGTCACCCGTGGGGAGCTGTTTTTT.

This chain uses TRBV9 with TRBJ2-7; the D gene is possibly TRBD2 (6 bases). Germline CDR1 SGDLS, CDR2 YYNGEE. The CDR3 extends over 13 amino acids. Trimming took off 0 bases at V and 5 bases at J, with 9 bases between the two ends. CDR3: CASSVEGGDEQYF. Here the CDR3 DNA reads TGTGCCAGCAGCGTAGAGGGCGGGGACGAGCAGTACTTC.

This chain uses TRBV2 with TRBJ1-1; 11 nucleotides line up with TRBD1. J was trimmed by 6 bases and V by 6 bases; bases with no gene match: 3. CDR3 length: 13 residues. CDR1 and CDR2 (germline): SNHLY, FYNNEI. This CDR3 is CASSEGQGAEAFF. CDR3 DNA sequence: TGTGCCAGCAGCGAGGGACAGGGGGCTGAAGCTTTCTTT.

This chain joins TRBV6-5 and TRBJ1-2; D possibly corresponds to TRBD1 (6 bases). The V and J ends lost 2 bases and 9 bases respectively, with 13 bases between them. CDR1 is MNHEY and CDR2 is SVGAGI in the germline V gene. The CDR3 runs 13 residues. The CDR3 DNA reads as TGTGCCAGCAGTTACCGGCAGGGGTTTAGCTACACCTTC. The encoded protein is CASSYRQGFSYTF.

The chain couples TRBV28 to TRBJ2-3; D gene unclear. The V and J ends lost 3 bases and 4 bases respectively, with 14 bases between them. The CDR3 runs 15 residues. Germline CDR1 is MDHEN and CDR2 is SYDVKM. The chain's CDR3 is CASSFRGGSPDTQYF. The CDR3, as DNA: TGTGCCAGCAGTTTCCGCGGCGGCAGCCCAGATACGCAGTATTTT.

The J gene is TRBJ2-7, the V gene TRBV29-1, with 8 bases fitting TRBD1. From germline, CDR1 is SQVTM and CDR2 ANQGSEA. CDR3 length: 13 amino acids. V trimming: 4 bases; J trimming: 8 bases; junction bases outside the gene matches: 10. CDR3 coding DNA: TGCAGCGTTGCCAAGGACAGGGATGGTAAGCAGTACTTC. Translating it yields CSVAKDRDGKQYF.

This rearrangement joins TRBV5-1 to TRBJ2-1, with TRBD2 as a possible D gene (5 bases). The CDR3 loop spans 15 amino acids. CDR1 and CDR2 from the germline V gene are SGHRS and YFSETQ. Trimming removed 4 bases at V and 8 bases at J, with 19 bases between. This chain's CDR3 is CASSPTRGRRHEQFF. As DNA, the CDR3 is TGCGCCAGCAGCCCGACTCGAGGGCGTAGGCATGAGCAGTTCTTC. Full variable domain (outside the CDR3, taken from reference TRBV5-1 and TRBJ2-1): KAGVTQTPRYLIKTRGQQVTLSCSPISGHRSVSWYQQTPGQGLQFLFEYFSETQRNKGNFPGRFSGRQFSNSRSEMNVSTLELGDSALYLCASSPTRGRRHEQFFGPGTRLTVL.

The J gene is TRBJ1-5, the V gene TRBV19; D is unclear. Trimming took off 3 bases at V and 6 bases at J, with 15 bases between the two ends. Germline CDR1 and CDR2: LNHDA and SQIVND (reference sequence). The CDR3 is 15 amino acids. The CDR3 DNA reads TGTGCCAGTAGTATCGAGAGGGAACAAAGTCAGCCCCAGCATTTT. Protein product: CASSIEREQSQPQHF.

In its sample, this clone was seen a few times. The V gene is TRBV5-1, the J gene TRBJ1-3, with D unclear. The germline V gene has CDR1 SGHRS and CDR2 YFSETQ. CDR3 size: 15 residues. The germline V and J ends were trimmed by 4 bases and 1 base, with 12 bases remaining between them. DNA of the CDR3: TGCGCCAGCAGCCGGGAGCAAGGTTCTGGAAACACCATATATTTT. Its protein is CASSREQGSGNTIYF.

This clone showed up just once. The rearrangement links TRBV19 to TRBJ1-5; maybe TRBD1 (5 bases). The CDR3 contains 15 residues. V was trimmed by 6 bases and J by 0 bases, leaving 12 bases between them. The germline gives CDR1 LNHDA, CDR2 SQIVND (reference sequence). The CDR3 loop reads CASSSRQTSNQPQHF. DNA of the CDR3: TGTGCCAGTAGCTCTCGACAGACTAGCAATCAGCCCCAGCATTTT.

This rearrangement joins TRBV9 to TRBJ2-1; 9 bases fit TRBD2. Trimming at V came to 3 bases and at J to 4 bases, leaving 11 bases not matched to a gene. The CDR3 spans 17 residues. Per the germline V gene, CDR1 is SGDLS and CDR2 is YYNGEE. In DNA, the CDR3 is TGTGCCAGCAGCGCAAGACGACTAGCGGAGCGGTACAATGAGCAGTTCTTC. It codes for CASSARRLAERYNEQFF.

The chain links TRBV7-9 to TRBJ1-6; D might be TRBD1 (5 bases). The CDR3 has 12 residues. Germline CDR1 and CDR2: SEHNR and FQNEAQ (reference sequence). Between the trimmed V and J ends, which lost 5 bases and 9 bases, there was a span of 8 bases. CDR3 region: CASSRGGSPLHF. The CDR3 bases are TGTGCCAGCAGCCGGGGGGGTTCACCCCTCCACTTT. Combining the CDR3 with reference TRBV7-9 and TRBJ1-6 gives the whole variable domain DTGVSQNPRHKITKRGQNVTFRCDPISEHNRLYWYRQTLGQGPEFLTYFQNEAQLEKSRLLSDRFSAERPKGSFSTLEIQRTEQGDSAMYLCASSRGGSPLHFGNGTRLTVT.